The text below deals with one T cell receptor (beta chain). Its antigen is still unknown. Germline values: CDR1 WSHSY, CDR2 SAAADI. The germline V and J ends were trimmed by 2 bases and 5 bases, with 10 bases remaining between them. The CDR3 is 13 residues long. The sample belongs to a study of cytomegalovirus exposure and HLA in healthy donors. Broader study findings: A later analysis associated some 18,000 TCR beta sequences with HLA alleles at a 0.05 false discovery rate. A later analysis showed HLA-associated TCR beta chains outstripping equally common others in clonal expansion. For most TCR beta V segments, an earlier analysis put the productive rate at about 87% or about 30% of the time.

PCR was performed using 60 Vbeta and 13 Jbeta primers. Data came from immunoSEQ multiplex PCR; TCRdb stores just in-frame clones and leaves some out. The sample lists around 150,000 clones; around 80% were seen once. The specimen sequenced was PBMCs. The TCR comes from a human donor in good health. The chain has TRBV10-2 and TRBJ2-7, with D possibly matching TRBD1 (5 bases). The CDR3, as DNA: TGCGCCAGCAGTGAGACCAGGGTCCACGAGCAGTACTTC. It yields the protein CASSETRVHEQYF.